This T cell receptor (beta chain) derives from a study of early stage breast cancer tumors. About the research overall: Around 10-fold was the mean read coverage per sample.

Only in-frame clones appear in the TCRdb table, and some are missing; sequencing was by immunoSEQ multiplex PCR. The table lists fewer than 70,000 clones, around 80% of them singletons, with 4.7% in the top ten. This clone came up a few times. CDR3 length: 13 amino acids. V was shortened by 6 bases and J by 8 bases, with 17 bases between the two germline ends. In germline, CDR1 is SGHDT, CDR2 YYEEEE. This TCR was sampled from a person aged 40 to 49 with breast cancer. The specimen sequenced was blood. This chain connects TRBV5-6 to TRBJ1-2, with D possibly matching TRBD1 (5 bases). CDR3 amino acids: CASTSGTPQGYTF. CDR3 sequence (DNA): TGTGCCAGCACCTCCGGGACCCCACAAGGCTACACCTTC. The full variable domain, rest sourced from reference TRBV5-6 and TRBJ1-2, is DAGVTQSPTHLIKTRGQQVTLRCSPKSGHDTVSWYQQALGQGPQFIFQYYEEEERQRGNFPDRFSGHQFPNYSSELNVNALLLGDSALYLCASTSGTPQGYTFGSGTRLTVV.